Given below is one T cell receptor (beta chain) in context. Its target is not known. This sample was included in a study of siplizumab effects on memory and regulatory T cells. Whole-study findings and limits: Roughly 75-95% of proliferating CD4+ or CD8+ clones lacked an assignable naive or memory phenotype.

The data were produced by immunoSEQ multiplex PCR, yet TCRdb's version contains in-frame clones alone and is incomplete. In the table there are approximately 100,000 clones, 94% of which are singletons. The specimen sequenced was Tregs sorted from blood. This clonotype originated in a human donor in good health.

The CDR3 DNA is TGTGCCAGTAGTCAGTTTAGCAATCAGCCCCAGCATTTT. Amino acid sequence: CASSQFSNQPQHF. The V gene is TRBV19, the J gene TRBJ1-5; no clear D. Per the germline V gene, CDR1 is LNHDA and CDR2 is SQIVND (reference sequence). V was cut by 5 bases and J by 0 bases, with 5 bases left in between. The CDR3 spans 13 residues.